These 3 T cell receptor beta chains originate from one sample sequenced in a study of blood T cells in healthy people across ages. The second PCR ran about 6 to 12 cycles with a sample-barcoded 5' primer and J-beta primers. TCRdb independently ran MiXCR on the 5' RACE reads; one entry per CDR3 protein. Of 1,500,000 or so distinct CDR3 sequences in the sample, approximately 43% were seen once. Sequencing input: blood. The receptors come from a woman between 18 and 29 years old in good health.

This chain links TRBV5-1 with TRBJ2-5, with 10 bases lining up with TRBD2. Germline V lookup: CDR1 SGHRS, CDR2 YFSETQ. The CDR3 is 16 residues long. V lost 4 bases and J lost 1; bases outside the gene matches: 7. The DNA for the CDR3 is TGCGCCAGCAGCCTCGGACTAGCGGCATTCCAAGAGACCCAGTACTTC. Protein product: CASSLGLAAFQETQYF.

The CDR3 bases are TGCAGTGCTATTCGGACAGGGGGAACTAATGAAAAACTGTTTTTT. This gives the protein CSAIRTGGTNEKLFF. The chain uses TRBV20-1 and TRBJ1-4; 10 bases align to TRBD1. The CDR3 has 15 residues. The germline V gene encodes CDR1 DFQATT and CDR2 SNEGSKA (reference sequence). The trim removed 4 bases at V and 1 base at J, leaving 3 bases unmatched.

This clonotype has a count of ten or more. The gene calls are TRBV12-3 or TRBV12-4 and TRBJ2-7; 7 bases line up with TRBD1. The trim removed 4 bases at V and 3 bases at J, leaving 3 bases unmatched. The CDR3 contains 13 residues. CDR3 region: CASSSGQIYEQYF. In DNA, the CDR3 is TGTGCCAGCAGTTCGGGACAGATCTACGAGCAGTACTTC.